The rows below give T cell receptor beta chains drawn from one sample of a study of blood T cell repertoires in COVID-19. The method was immunoSEQ multiplex PCR; TCRdb's version includes in-frame clones alone and lacks a portion of them. The data contain roughly 170,000 clones, around four fifths of them singletons. Sequencing input: PBMCs or T cells enriched from blood (not recorded which). These receptors were collected from a woman aged 45 to 65 who had recovered from COVID-19. Both conserved end residues are part of each CDR3. Fields, in order: D gene, clone size, J gene, V gene, CDR3 protein, CDR3 DNA. The D gene is left open where the match is weak. Rows give clone size only sometimes, using once, few, many, or a class for an expanded clone.

>-|-|TRBJ1-4|TRBV9
CASDGGRGNEKLFF
TGTGCCAGCGACGGAGGGCGAGGTAATGAAAAACTGTTTTTT
>-|-|TRBJ1-2|TRBV4-1
CASSQDPISISYGYTF
TGCGCCAGCAGCCAAGACCCAATATCCATTAGCTATGGCTACACCTTC
>TRBD1|-|TRBJ1-4|TRBV6-6
CASSYEGTGNEKLFF
TGTGCCAGCAGTTACGAGGGGACAGGGAATGAAAAACTGTTTTTT
>TRBD1|-|TRBJ1-5|TRBV10-2
CASSEVTGTALFF
TGCGCCAGCAGTGAGGTTACCGGGACAGCGCTCTTTTTT
>-|-|TRBJ1-5|TRBV28
CASSLYSNQPQHF
TGTGCCAGCAGCCTATATAGCAATCAGCCCCAGCATTTT
>-|once|TRBJ1-2|TRBV7-9
CASTPLEGGGYTF
TGTGCCAGCACCCCCCTGGAGGGCGGTGGCTACACCTTC
>-|-|TRBJ2-5|TRBV7-2
CASSLTKEGAQYF
TGTGCCAGCAGCTTAACGAAAGAAGGGGCCCAGTACTTC
>TRBD2|-|TRBJ2-2|TRBV19
CASSTLAGEPGELFF
TGTGCCAGTAGTACACTAGCGGGAGAACCCGGGGAGCTGTTTTTT
>TRBD1|-|TRBJ1-4|TRBV19
CASSPGTGIEKLFF
TGTGCCAGTAGTCCCGGGACAGGGATTGAAAAACTGTTTTTT
>-|-|TRBJ1-4|TRBV9
CASSTTDWEKLFF
TGTGCCAGCAGCACAACCGACTGGGAAAAACTGTTTTTT
>-|-|TRBJ1-4|TRBV27
CASSFRGRGVTNEKLFF
TGTGCCAGCAGCTTTAGGGGCAGGGGAGTTACTAATGAAAAACTGTTTTTT
>-|-|TRBJ2-3|TRBV11-3
CASSQGQSTDTQYF
TGTGCCAGCAGCCAAGGACAGAGCACAGATACGCAGTATTTT
>-|once|TRBJ1-3|TRBV19
CASSIDRTVSGNTIYF
TGTGCCAGTAGTATAGATCGAACGGTCTCTGGAAACACCATATATTTT
>-|-|TRBJ2-1|TRBV6-1
CASSEALGTPPYNEQFF
TGTGCCAGCAGTGAAGCGCTAGGGACTCCTCCCTACAATGAGCAGTTCTTC
>TRBD2|-|TRBJ2-2|TRBV30
CAWSVSRTGGAGELFF
TGTGCCTGGAGTGTTTCAAGGACCGGGGGGGCCGGGGAGCTGTTTTTT
>-|-|TRBJ1-4|TRBV7-9
CASSLVDGKLFF
TGTGCCAGCAGCTTAGTCGACGGGAAACTGTTTTTT
>TRBD2|-|TRBJ2-2|TRBV19
CASSIASGNTGELFF
TGTGCCAGTAGTATTGCTAGCGGTAACACCGGGGAGCTGTTTTTT
>-|-|TRBJ2-3|TRBV19
CASSIGGDTQYF
TGTGCCAGTAGTATCGGGGGAGATACGCAGTATTTT
>-|-|TRBJ1-2|TRBV7-8
CASSLSEGVGYTF
TGTGCCAGCAGCTTAAGTGAGGGGGTTGGCTACACCTTC
>-|-|TRBJ2-5|TRBV13
CASSPQSGKTQYF
TGTGCCAGCAGCCCCCAGTCGGGGAAGACCCAGTACTTC
>TRBD2|-|TRBJ2-3|TRBV6-5
CASSYSTRESQYF
TGTGCCAGCAGTTACTCGACGCGGGAGTCGCAGTATTTT
>-|-|TRBJ1-2|TRBV5-8
CASSHLTAGGYTF
TGTGCCAGCAGCCATTTGACAGCGGGTGGCTACACCTTC
>TRBD2|-|TRBJ2-1|TRBV6-5
CASRPSGGGHNEQFF
TGTGCCAGCAGACCCAGCGGGGGGGGCCACAATGAGCAGTTCTTC
>-|-|TRBJ2-2|TRBV27
CASSWGQNTGELFF
TGTGCCAGCAGTTGGGGACAGAACACCGGGGAGCTGTTTTTT
>-|-|TRBJ1-4|TRBV2
CASSEEGDSEKLFF
TGTGCCAGCAGTGAAGAGGGGGATTCGGAAAAACTGTTTTTT